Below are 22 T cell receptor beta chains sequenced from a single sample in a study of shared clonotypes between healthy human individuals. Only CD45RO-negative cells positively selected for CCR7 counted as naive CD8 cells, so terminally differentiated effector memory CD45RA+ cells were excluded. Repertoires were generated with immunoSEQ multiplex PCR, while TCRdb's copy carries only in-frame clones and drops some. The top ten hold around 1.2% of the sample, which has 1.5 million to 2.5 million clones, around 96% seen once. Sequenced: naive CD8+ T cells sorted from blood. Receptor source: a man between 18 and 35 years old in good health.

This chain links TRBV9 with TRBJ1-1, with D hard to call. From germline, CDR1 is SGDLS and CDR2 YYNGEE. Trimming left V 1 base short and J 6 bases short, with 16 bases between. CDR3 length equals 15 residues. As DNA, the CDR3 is TGTGCCAGCAGCGTACCGTCGGGAGGTTACCCTGAAGCTTTCTTT. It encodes CASSVPSGGYPEAFF. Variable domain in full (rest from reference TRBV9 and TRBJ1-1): DSGVTQTPKHLITATGQRVTLRCSPRSGDLSVYWYQQSLDQGLQFLIQYYNGEERAKGNILERFSAQQFPDLHSELNLSSLELGDSALYFCASSVPSGGYPEAFFGQGTRLTVV.

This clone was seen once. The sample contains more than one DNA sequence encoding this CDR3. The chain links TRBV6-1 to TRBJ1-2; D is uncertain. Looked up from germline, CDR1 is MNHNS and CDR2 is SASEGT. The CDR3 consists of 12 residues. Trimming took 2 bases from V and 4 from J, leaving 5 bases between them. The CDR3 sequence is CASSELSYGYTF. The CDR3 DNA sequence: TGTGCCAGCAGTGAACTCAGCTATGGCTACACCTTC.

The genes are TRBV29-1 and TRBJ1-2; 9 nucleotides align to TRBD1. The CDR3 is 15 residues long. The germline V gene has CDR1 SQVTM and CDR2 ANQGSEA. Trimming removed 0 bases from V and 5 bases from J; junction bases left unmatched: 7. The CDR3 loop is CSVEDDRGTGYGYTF. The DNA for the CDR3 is TGCAGCGTTGAAGATGATAGGGGGACAGGGTATGGCTACACCTTC. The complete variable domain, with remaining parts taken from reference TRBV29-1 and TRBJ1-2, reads SAVISQKPSRDICQRGTSLTIQCQVDSQVTMMFWYRQQPGQSLTLIATANQGSEATYESGFVIDKFPISRPNLTFSTLTVSNMSPEDSSIYLCSVEDDRGTGYGYTFGSGTRLTVV.

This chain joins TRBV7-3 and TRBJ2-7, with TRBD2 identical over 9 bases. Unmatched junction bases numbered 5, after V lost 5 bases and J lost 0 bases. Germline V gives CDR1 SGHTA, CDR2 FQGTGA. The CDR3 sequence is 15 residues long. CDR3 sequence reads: CASSASGGPSYEQYF. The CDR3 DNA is TGTGCCAGCAGCGCCAGCGGGGGGCCCTCCTACGAGCAGTACTTC. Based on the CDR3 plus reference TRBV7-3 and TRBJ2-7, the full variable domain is GAGVSQTPSNKVTEKGKYVELRCDPISGHTALYWYRQSLGQGPEFLIYFQGTGAADDSGLPNDRFFAVRPEGSVSTLKIQRTERGDSAVYLCASSASGGPSYEQYFGPGTRLTVT.

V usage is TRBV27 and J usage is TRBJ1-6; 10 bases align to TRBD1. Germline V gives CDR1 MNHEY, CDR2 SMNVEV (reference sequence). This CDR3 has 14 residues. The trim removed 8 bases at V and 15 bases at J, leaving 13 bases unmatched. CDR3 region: CASSSGTGVGFLHF. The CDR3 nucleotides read TGTGCCAGCTCATCCGGGACAGGGGTCGGATTCCTCCACTTT.

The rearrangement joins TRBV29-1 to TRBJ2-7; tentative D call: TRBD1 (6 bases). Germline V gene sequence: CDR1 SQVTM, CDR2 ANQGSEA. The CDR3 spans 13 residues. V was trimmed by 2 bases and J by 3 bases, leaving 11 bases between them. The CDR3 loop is CSVELGQVYEQYF. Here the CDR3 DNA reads TGCAGCGTTGAACTGGGACAAGTCTACGAGCAGTACTTC.

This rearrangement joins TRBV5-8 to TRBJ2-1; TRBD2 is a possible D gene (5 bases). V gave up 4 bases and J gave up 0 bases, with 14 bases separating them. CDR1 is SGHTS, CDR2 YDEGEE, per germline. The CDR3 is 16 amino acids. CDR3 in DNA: TGTGCCAGCAGCGAGGCGGTAGGGAGCTCCTACAATGAGCAGTTCTTC. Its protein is CASSEAVGSSYNEQFF.

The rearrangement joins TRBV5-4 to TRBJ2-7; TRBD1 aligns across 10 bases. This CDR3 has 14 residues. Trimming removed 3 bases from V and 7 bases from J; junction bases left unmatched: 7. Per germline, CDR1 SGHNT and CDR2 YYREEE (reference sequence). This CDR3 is CASSSWDRGKEQYF. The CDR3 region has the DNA TGTGCCAGCAGCTCCTGGGACAGGGGCAAGGAGCAGTACTTC. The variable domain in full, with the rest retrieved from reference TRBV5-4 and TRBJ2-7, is ETGVTQSPTHLIKTRGQQVTLRCSSQSGHNTVSWYQQALGQGPQFIFQYYREEENGRGNFPPRFSGLQFPNYSSELNVNALELDDSALYLCASSSWDRGKEQYFGPGTRLTVT.

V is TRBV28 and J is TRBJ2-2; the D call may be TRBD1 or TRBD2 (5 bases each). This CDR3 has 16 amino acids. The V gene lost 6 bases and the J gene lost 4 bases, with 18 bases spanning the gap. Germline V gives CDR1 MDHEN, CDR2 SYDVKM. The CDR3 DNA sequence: TGTGCCAGCAGCCAAGACAGTCCCGCGGGCACCGGGGAGCTGTTTTTT. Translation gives CASSQDSPAGTGELFF.

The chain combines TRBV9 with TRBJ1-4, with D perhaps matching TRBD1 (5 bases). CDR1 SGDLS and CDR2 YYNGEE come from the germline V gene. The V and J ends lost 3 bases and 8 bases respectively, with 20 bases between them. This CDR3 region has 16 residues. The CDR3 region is CASSGGSGGSREKLFF. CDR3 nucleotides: TGTGCCAGCAGCGGCGGTTCGGGGGGTAGCAGGGAAAAACTGTTTTTT.

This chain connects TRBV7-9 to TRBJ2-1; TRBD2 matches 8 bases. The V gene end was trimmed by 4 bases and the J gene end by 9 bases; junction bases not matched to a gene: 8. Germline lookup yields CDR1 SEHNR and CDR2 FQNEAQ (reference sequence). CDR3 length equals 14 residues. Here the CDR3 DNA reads TGTGCCAGCAGCTCGTCCAGCGGGGGCGGTGAGCAGTTCTTC. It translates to CASSSSSGGGEQFF.

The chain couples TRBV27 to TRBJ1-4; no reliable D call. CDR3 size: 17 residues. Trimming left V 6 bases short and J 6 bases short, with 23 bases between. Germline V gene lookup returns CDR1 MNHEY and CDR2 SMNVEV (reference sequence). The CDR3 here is CASSHLRPGGPDEKLFF. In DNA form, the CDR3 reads TGTGCCAGCAGCCATCTCCGCCCGGGCGGACCTGATGAAAAACTGTTTTTT.

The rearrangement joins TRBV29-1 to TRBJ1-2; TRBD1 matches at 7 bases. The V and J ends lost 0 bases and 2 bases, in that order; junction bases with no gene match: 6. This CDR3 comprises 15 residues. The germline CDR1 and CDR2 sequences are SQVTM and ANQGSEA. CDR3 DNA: TGCAGCGTTGAAGACGCGCAGGGGGTCAACTATGGCTACACCTTC. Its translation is CSVEDAQGVNYGYTF.

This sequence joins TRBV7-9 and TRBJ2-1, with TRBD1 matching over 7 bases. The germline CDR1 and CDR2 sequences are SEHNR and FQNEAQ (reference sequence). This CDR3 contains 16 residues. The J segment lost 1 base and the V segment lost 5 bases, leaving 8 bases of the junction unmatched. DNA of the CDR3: TGTGCCAGCAGCCCCCAAACAGGGGTTTCCTACAATGAGCAGTTCTTC. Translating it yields CASSPQTGVSYNEQFF.

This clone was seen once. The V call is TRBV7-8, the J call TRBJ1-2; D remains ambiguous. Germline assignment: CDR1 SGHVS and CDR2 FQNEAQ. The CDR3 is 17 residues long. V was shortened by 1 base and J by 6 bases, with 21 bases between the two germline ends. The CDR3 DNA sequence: TGTGCCAGCAGCTTAGGGAACCGTGCAAGCTCGGCCCATGGCTACACCTTC. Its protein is CASSLGNRASSAHGYTF.

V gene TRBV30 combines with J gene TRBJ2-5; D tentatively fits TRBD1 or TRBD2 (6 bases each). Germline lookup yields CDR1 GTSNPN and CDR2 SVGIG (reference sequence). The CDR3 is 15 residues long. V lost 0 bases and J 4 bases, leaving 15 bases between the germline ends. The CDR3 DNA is TGTGCCTGGAGTGTACATGGGGGGCCGGGAGAGACCCAGTACTTC. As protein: CAWSVHGGPGETQYF. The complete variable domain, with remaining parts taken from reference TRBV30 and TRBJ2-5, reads SQTIHQWPATLVQPVGSPLSLECTVEGTSNPNLYWYRQAAGRGLQLLFYSVGIGQISSEVPQNLSASRPQDRQFILSSKKLLLSDSGFYLCAWSVHGGPGETQYFGPGTRLLVL.

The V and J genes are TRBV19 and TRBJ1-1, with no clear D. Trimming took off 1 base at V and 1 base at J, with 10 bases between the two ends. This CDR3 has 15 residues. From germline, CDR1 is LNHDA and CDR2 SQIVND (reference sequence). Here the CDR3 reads CASSIARAGNTEAFF. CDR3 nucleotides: TGTGCCAGTAGTATAGCTCGGGCAGGGAACACTGAAGCTTTCTTT.

The CDR3: CASSQFSGRAEGNEQFF. CDR3 DNA: TGCGCCAGCAGCCAATTTAGCGGGAGGGCCGAGGGAAATGAGCAGTTCTTC. The V and J genes are TRBV4-3 and TRBJ2-1, with 11 bases aligning to TRBD2. Losses at the gene ends were 2 bases for V and 7 bases for J; bases not matched to a gene: 10. CDR3 size: 17 residues. Per germline, CDR1 LGHNA and CDR2 YSLEER.

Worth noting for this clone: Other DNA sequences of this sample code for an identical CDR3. The CDR3 sequence is CASSVDGNTGELFF. The CDR3 nucleotides read TGTGCCAGCAGCGTAGATGGAAACACCGGGGAGCTGTTTTTT. The gene calls are TRBV9 and TRBJ2-2; D is unclear. Trimming stripped 0 bases from V and 2 bases from J, with 5 bases between. Germline loops: CDR1 SGDLS, CDR2 YYNGEE. The CDR3 totals 14 residues.

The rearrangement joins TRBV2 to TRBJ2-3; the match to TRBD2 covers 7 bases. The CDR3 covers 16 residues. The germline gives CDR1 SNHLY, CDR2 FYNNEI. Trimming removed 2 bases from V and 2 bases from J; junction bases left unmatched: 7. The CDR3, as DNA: TGTGCCAGCAGTGAAATGGCGGGGGAGGTCACAGATACGCAGTATTTT. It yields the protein CASSEMAGEVTDTQYF.

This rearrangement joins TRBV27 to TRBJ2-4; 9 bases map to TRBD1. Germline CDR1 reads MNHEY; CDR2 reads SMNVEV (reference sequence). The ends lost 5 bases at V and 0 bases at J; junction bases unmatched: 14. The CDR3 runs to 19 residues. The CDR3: CASSSNPGQGPLAKNIQYF. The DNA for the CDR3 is TGTGCCAGCAGTAGTAACCCGGGACAGGGCCCCCTAGCCAAAAACATTCAGTACTTC.

The CDR3, as DNA: TGTGCCAGCAGTGAGTCTTTGGCGCGGAGCTCCTACGAGCAGTACTTC. Amino acid sequence: CASSESLARSSYEQYF. The chain combines TRBV2 with TRBJ2-7; D gene unclear. The CDR3 length is 16 residues. CDR1 is SNHLY, CDR2 FYNNEI, per germline. V was trimmed by 3 bases and J by 0 bases, leaving 15 bases between them.